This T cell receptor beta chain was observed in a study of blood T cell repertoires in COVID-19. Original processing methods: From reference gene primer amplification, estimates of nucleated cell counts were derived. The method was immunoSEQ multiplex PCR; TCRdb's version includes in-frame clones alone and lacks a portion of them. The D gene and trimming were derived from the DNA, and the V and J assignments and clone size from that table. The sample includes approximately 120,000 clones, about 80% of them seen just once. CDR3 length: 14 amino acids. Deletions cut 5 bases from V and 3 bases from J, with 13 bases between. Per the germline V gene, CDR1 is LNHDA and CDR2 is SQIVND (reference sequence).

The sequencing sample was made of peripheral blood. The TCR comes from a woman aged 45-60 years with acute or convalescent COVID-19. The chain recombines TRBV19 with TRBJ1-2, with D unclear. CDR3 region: CASSPDNGDYGYTF. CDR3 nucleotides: TGTGCCAGTAGTCCCGATAACGGTGACTATGGCTACACCTTC.